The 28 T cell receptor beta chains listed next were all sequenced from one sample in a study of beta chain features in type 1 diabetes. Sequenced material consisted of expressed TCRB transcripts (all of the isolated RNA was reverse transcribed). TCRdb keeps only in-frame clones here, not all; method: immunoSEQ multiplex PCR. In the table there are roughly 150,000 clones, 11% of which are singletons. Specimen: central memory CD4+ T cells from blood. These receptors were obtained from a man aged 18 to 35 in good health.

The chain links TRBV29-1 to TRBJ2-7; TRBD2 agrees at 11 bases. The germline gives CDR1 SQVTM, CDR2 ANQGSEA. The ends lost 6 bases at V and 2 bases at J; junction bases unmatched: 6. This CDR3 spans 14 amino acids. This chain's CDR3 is CSVASGRSTYEQYF. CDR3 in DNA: TGCAGCGTCGCTAGCGGGAGGAGCACCTACGAGCAGTACTTC.

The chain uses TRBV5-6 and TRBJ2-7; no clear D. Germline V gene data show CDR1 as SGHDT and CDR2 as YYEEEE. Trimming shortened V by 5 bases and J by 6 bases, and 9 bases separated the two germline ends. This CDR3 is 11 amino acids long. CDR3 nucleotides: TGTGCCAGCAGTATCCTAACCGAGCAGTACTTC. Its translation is CASSILTEQYF.

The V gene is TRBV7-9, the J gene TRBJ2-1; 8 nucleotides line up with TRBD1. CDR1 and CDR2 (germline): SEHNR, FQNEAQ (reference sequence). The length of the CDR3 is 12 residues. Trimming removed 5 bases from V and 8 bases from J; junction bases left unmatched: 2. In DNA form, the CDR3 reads TGTGCCAGCAGCCTACAGGGGGATGAGCAGTTCTTC. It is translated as CASSLQGDEQFF.

The CDR3 is CASRRDRGQGTQYF. CDR3 DNA sequence: TGTGCCAGCAGACGGGACAGGGGGCAGGGTACGCAGTATTTT. V gene TRBV7-2 combines with J gene TRBJ2-3, with TRBD1 matching 12 bases. CDR1 is SGHTA and CDR2 is FQGNSA in the germline V gene. J lost 8 bases, V lost 6 bases, and 6 bases had no gene match. The CDR3 has 14 residues. Based on the CDR3 plus reference TRBV7-2 and TRBJ2-3, the full variable domain is GAGVSQSPSNKVTEKGKDVELRCDPISGHTALYWYRQSLGQGLEFLIYFQGNSAPDKSGLPSDRFSAERTGGSVSTLTIQRTQQEDSAVYLCASRRDRGQGTQYFGPGTRLTVL.

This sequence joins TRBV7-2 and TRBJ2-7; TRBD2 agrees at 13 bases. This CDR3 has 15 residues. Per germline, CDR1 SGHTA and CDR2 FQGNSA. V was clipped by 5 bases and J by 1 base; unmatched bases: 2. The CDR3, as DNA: TGTGCCAGCAGCCGGACTAGCGGGGGATCCTACGAGCAGTACTTC. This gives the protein CASSRTSGGSYEQYF.

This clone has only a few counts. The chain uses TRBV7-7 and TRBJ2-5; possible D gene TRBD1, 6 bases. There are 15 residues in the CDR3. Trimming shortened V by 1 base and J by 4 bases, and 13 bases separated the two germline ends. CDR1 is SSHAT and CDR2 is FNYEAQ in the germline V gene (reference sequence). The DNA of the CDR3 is TGTGCCAGCAGCTTAGAACGGGCAGGGGCAGAGACCCAGTACTTC. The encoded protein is CASSLERAGAETQYF.

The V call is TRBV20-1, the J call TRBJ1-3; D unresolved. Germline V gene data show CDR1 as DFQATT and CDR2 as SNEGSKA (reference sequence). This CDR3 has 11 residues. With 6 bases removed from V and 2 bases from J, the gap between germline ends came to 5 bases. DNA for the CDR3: TGCAGTGCCGGGGCTGGAAACACCATATATTTT. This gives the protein CSAGAGNTIYF.

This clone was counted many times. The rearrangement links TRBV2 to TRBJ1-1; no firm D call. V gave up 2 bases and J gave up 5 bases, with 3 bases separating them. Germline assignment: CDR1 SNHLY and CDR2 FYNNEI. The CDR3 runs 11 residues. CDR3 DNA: TGTGCCAGCAGTGAACGAACTGAAGCTTTCTTT. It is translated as CASSERTEAFF.

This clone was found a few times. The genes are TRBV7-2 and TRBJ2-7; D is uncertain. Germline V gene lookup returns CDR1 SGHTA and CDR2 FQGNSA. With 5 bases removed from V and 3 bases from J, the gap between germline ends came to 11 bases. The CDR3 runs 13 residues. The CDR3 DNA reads TGTGCCAGCAGCCGCAGGATGGGCTACGAGCAGTACTTC. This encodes CASSRRMGYEQYF.

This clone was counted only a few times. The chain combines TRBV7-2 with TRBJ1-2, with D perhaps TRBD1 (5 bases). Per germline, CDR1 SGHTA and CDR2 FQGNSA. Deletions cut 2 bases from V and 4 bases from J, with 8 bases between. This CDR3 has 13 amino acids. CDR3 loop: CASSLQGSYGYTF. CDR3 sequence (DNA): TGTGCCAGCAGCTTACAGGGTTCCTATGGCTACACCTTC.

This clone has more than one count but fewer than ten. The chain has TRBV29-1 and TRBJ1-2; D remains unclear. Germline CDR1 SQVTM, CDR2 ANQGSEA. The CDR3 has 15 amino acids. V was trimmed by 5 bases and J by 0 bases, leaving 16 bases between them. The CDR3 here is CSVHDRQTSNYGYTF. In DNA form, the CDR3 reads TGCAGCGTTCATGACCGACAAACGTCTAACTATGGCTACACCTTC.

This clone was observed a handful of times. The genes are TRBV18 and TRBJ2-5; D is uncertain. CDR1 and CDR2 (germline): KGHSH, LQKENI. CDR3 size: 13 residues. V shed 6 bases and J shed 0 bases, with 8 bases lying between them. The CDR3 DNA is TGTGCCAGCTCCAACAGCAACCAAGAGACCCAGTACTTC. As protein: CASSNSNQETQYF.

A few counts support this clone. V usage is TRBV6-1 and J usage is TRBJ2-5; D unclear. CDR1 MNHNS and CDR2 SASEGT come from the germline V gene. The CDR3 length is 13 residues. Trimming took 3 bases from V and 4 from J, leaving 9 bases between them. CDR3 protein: CASSDRAGETQYF. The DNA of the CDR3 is TGTGCCAGCAGTGACCGGGCCGGAGAGACCCAGTACTTC.

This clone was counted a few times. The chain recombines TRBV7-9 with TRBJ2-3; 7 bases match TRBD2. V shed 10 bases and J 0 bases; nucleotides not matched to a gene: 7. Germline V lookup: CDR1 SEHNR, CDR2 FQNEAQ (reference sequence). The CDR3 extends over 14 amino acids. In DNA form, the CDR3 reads TGTGCCACCGAAGCGGGACCCAGCACAGATACGCAGTATTTT. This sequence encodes CATEAGPSTDTQYF.

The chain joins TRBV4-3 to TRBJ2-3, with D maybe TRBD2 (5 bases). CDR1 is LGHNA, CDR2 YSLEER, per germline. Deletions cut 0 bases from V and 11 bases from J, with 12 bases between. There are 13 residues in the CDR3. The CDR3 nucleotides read TGCGCCAGCAGCCAAGATTGGCCCCGGGGGCAGTATTTT. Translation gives CASSQDWPRGQYF.

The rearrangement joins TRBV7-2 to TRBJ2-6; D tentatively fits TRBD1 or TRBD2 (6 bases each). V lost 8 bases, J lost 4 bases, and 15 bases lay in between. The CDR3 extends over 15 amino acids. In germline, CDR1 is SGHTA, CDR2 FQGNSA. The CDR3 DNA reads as TGTGCCAGCGGGCCCCGGGGGCGAGGGGCCAACGTCCTGACTTTC. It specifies CASGPRGRGANVLTF. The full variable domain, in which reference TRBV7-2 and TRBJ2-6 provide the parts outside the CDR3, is GAGVSQSPSNKVTEKGKDVELRCDPISGHTALYWYRQSLGQGLEFLIYFQGNSAPDKSGLPSDRFSAERTGGSVSTLTIQRTQQEDSAVYLCASGPRGRGANVLTFGAGSRLTVL.

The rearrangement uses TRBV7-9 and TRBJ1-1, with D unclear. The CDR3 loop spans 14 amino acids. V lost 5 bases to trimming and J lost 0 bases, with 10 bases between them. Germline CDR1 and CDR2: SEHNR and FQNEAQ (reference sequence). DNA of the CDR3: TGTGCCAGCAGCCTAACAGTGGTGAACACTGAAGCTTTCTTT. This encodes CASSLTVVNTEAFF.

In DNA, the CDR3 is TGCGCCAGCAGCCATGGGGGCAAGGGCTACGAGCAGTACTTC. Translation: CASSHGGKGYEQYF. The J gene is TRBJ2-7, the V gene TRBV4-1; D is perhaps TRBD1 (6 bases). Deletions cut 3 bases from V and 3 bases from J, with 12 bases between. The CDR3 totals 14 residues. CDR1 and CDR2 (germline): MGHRA, YSYEKL.

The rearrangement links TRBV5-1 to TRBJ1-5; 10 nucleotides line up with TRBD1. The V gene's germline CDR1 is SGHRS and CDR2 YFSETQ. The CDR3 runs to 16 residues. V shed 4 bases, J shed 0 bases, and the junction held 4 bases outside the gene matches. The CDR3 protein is CASSVGTGASNQPQHF. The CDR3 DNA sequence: TGCGCCAGCAGCGTCGGGACAGGGGCTAGCAATCAGCCCCAGCATTTT.

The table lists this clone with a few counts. CDR3 amino acids: CASSLRVGETQYF. CDR3 coding DNA: TGCGCCAGCAGCTTGAGAGTGGGAGAGACCCAGTACTTC. This chain connects TRBV5-1 to TRBJ2-5; D gene unclear. The V gene lost 1 base and the J gene lost 4 bases, with 8 bases spanning the gap. Germline lookup yields CDR1 SGHRS and CDR2 YFSETQ. The CDR3 spans 13 residues.

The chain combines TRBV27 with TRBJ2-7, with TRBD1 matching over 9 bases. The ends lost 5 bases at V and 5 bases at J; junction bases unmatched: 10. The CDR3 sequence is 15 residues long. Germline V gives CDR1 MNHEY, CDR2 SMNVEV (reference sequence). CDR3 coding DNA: TGTGCCAGCAGTCCGGACAGGGGTATGATCGACGAGCAGTACTTC. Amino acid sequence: CASSPDRGMIDEQYF.

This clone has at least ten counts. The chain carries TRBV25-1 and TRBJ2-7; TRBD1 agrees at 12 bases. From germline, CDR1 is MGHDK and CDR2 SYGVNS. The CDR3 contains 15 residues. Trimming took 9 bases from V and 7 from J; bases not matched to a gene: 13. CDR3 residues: CASQHRDRGLREQYF. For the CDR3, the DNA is TGTGCCAGTCAACACCGGGACAGGGGGCTCAGGGAGCAGTACTTC.

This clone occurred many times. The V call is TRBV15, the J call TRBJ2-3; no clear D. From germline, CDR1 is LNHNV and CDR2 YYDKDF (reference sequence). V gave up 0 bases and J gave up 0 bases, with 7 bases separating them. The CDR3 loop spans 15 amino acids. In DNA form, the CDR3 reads TGTGCCACCAGCAGAGATTCGCGTAGCACAGATACGCAGTATTTT. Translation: CATSRDSRSTDTQYF. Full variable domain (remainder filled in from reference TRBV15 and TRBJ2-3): DAMVIQNPRYQVTQFGKPVTLSCSQTLNHNVMYWYQQKSSQAPKLLFHYYDKDFNNEADTPDNFQSRRPNTSFCFLDIRSPGLGDTAMYLCATSRDSRSTDTQYFGPGTRLTVL.

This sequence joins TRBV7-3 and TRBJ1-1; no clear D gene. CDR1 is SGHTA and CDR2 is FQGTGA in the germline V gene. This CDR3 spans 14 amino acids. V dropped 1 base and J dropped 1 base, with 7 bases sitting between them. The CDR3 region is CASSLRPGNTEAFF. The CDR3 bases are TGTGCCAGCAGCTTAAGGCCAGGGAACACTGAAGCTTTCTTT.

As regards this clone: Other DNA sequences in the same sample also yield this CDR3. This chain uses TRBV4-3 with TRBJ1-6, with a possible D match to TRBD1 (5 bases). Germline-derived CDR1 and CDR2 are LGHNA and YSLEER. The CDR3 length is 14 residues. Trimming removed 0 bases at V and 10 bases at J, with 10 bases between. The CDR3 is CASSQDSRGSPLHF. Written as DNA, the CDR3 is TGCGCCAGCAGCCAAGATAGCCGGGGGTCACCCCTCCACTTT.

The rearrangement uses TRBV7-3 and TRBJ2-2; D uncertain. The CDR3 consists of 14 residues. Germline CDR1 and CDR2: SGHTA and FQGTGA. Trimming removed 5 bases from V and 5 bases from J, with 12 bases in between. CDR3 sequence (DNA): TGTGCCAGCAGCAATCGGGCCACAACCGGGGAGCTGTTTTTT. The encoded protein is CASSNRATTGELFF.

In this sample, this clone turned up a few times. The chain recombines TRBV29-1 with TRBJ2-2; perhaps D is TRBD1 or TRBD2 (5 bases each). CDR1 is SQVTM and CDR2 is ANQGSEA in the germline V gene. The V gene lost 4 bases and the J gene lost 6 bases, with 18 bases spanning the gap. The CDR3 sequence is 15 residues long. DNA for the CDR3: TGCAGCGTTGCGGGGCAGGGAAGTTTGGCCGGGGAGCTGTTTTTT. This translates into CSVAGQGSLAGELFF.

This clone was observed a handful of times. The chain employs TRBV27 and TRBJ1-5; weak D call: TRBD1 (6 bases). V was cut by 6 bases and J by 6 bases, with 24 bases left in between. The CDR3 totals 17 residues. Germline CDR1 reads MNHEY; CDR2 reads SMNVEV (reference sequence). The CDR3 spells CASRRQVAGGVTQPQHF. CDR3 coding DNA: TGTGCCAGCAGGAGACAGGTCGCTGGGGGGGTGACTCAGCCCCAGCATTTT.